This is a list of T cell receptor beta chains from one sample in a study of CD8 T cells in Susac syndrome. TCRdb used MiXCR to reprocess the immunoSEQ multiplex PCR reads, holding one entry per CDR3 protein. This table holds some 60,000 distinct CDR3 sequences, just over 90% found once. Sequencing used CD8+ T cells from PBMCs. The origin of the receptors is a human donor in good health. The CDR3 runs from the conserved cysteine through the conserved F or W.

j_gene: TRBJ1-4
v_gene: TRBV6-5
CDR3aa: CASSHADEKLFF

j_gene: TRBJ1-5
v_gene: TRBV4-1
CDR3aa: CASSQDGPGANQPQHF

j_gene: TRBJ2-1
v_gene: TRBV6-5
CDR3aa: CASRAGTPYNEQFF

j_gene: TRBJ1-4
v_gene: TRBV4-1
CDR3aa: CASSQGTVTKPSNEKLFF

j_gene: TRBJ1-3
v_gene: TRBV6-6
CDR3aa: CASSPHRDGNTIYF

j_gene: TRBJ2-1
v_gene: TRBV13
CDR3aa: CASSHPAGWGIVNEQFF

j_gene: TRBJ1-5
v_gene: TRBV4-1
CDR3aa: CASSQVGLGSNQPQHF

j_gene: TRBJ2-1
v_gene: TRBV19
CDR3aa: CAILDRVPYNEQFF

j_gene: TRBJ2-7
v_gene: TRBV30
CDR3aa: CAWSPDSGTGRDNEQYF

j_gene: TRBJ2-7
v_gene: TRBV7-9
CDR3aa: CASSFGGPYEQYF

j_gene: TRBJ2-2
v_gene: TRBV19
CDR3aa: CASSWGGDTGELFF

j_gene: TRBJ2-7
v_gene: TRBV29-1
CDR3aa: CSVEVLHGYEQYF

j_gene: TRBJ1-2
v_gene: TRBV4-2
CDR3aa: CASSQEKQGNYGYTF

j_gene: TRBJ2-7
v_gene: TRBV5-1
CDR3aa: CASSLVLATEQYF

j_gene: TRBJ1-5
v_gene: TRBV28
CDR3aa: CGARRYGNQPQHF

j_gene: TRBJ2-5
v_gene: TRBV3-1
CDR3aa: CASSQDLEETQYF

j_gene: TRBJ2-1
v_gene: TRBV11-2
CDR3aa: CASSTHPGTGSYNEQFF

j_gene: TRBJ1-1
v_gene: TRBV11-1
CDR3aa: CASSFGPGQGGWNTEAFF

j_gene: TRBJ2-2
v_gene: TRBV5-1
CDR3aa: CASSLKGQPNTGELFF

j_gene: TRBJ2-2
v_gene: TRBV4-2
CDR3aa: CASSLLDGNTGELFF

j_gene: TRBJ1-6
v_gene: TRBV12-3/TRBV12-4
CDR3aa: CASSPFGTGGFYNSPLHF

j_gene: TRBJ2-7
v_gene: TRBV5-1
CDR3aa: CASSAPGTAYEQYF

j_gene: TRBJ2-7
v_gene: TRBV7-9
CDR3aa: CASSLVGGLEEKYF

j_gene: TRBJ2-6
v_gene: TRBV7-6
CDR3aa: CASSLNPTPGGLGANVLTF

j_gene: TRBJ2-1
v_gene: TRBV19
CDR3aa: CASSVDLAVSSYNEQFF

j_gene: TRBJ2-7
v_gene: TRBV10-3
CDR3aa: CAIEGTGGYEQYF

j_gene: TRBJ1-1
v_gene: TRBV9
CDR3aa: CASRGHNTEAFF

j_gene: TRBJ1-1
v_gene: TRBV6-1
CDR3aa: CASSEEVYRPMNTEAFF

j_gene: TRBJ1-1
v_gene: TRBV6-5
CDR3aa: CASSYGTNGREAFF

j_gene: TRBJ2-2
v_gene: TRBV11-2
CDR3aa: CASRGLLAGGPTYTGELFF

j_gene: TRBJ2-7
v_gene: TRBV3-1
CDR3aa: CASSQDLVRGYEQYF

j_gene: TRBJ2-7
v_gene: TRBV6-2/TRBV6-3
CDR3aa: CASSWGEGTLEQYF

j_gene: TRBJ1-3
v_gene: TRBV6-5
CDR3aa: CASKTGTAGTIYF

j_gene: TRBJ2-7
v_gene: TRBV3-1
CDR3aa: CASSLHQDGYEQYF

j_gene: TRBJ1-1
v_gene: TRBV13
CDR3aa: CASSLWTGRPEAFF

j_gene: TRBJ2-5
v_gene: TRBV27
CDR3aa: CASRAGGAAETQYF

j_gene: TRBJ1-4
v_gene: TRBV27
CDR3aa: CASSFSGGDATNEKLFF

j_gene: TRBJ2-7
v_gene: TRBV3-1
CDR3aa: CASSHPTRETGFEQYF

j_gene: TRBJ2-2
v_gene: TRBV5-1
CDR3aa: CASSFRDRGQLDTGELFF

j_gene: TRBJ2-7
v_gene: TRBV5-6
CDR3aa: CASSLGMTGSYEQYF

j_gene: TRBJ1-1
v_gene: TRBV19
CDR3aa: CASSPQGLTEAFF

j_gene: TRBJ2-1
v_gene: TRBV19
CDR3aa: CASSWDSGDNNEQFF

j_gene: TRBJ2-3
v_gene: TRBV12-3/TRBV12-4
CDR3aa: CASAWVGRLAGFTDTQYF

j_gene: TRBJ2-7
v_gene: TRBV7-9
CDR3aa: CASSPADALEQYF

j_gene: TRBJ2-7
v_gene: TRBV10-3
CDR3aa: CASEAGTDSYEQYF

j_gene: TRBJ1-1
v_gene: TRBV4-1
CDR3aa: CASSGESRGGTEAFF

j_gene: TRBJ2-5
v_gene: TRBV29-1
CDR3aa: CSVHAETQYF

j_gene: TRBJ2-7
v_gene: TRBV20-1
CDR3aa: CSAEEDIAYEQYF

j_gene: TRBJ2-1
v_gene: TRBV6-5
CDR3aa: CASRAGVGYNEQFF

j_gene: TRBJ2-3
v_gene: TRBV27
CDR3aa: CASSSGIWGGAVEVGQYF

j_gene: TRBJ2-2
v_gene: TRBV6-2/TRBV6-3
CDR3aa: CASSYSGNTGELFF

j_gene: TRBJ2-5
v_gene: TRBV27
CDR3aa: CASSPKGWETQYF

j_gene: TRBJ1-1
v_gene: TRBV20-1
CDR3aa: CSAKPQRDQMMGNTEAFF

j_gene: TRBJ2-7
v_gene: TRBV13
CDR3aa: CASSPDSGEQYF

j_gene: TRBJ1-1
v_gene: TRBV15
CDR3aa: CATSPWGGDMNTEAFF

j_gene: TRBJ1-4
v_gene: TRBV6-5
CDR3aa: CASSYWGTENEKLFF

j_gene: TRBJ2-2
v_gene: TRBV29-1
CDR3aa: CSVEGAPNTGELFF

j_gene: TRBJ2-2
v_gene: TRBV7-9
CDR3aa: CASSLSPGQGASHTGELFF

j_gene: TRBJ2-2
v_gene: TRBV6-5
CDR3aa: CASSSGAGGELFF